This T cell receptor beta chain was identified in a study of cytotoxic CD8 clonotypes in ibrutinib-treated CLL. As for the study in general: The patient breakdown showed roughly 10 relapsed/refractory and approximately 15 treatment-naive cases, with fewer than 18 IGHV unmutated.

This table comes from immunoSEQ multiplex PCR, and its TCRdb copy is limited to in-frame clones, with some not included. Of a few hundred thousand clones listed, 70% are singletons. Only one count was recorded for this clone. The CDR3 spans 18 residues. The V gene end was trimmed by 2 bases and the J gene end by 6 bases; junction bases not matched to a gene: 12. The receptor's source is a human donor with chronic lymphocytic leukemia. The chain has TRBV23-1 and TRBJ2-3; 12 bases agree with TRBD2. TRBV23-1 has ORF status, its function being uncertain. The sequences come from PBMCs, collected after 24 months of ibrutinib treatment. The CDR3 spells CASSQTGTSGSRADTQYF. CDR3 bases: TGCGCCAGCAGTCAAACCGGGACTAGCGGGTCTAGAGCGGATACGCAGTATTTT.